This TCR beta chain was recorded in a study of identical twins. Study findings and constraints: Model-predicted out-of-frame TCR alpha sharing fell below observed values in monozygotic twins. The study drew conclusions from cross-sectional statistical analysis, not from following the same donors.

TCRdb redid the calling of the 5' RACE reads with MiXCR, one entry per CDR3 protein. The sample contains hundreds of thousands of distinct CDR3 sequences, 9% to 15% of which appear only once. CDR3 length: 17 amino acids. Deletions cut 0 bases from V and 6 bases from J, with 19 bases between. In germline, CDR1 is SGHRS, CDR2 YFSETQ. To note about this clonotype: What it binds is not known.

The sample was also linked to a second study, of yellow fever vaccine responses in identical twins.

This receptor was identified in a woman in her late teens or twenties in good health. The sequenced sample consisted of PBMCs. The rearrangement uses TRBV5-1 and TRBJ2-4; D is possibly TRBD2 (5 bases). The DNA of the CDR3 is TGCGCCAGCAGCTTGGGTGCAGGCGGGCCCACCTCAAACATTCAGTACTTC. Amino acid sequence: CASSLGAGGPTSNIQYF.